The rows below give T cell receptor beta chains drawn from one sample of a study of healthy donors' naive CD4 and CD8 T cells. TCRdb recomputed calls from the reads with MiXCR, one row per CDR3 protein. Of 200,000 or so distinct CDR3 sequences listed, under 85% are singletons. The sequenced sample was naive CD4+ and CD8+ T cells sorted from blood, pooled from several donors. Receptor source: a pool of human donors in good health; the sample pools cells from several healthy donors. CDR3s leave out the opening cysteine and the closing phenylalanine or tryptophan.

V gene	J gene	CDR3 protein
TRBV29-1	TRBJ2-7	SAEGDRGHEQY
TRBV6-5	TRBJ2-5	ATRSGQETQY
TRBV11-2	TRBJ2-1	ASTFSSYNEQF
TRBV19	TRBJ1-1	ASSIQDRSPTEAF
TRBV29-1	TRBJ2-7	SVLQGINYEQY
TRBV29-1	TRBJ2-1	SVEGTGVEQF
TRBV7-2	TRBJ2-3	ASSLDRWSTDTQY
TRBV5-4	TRBJ2-7	ASSLGLVYEQY
TRBV29-1	TRBJ2-5	SVEETTETQY
TRBV6-2/TRBV6-3	TRBJ1-2	ASSLYGTGEFGYT
TRBV6-5	TRBJ1-5	ASSRNRGPNQPQH
TRBV6-5	TRBJ1-6	ASSYSGVSPLH
TRBV19	TRBJ1-4	ASKDRFREGYEDEKLF
TRBV29-1	TRBJ2-3	SATHRQGASTDTQY
TRBV19	TRBJ2-5	ASSPLYQETQY
TRBV29-1	TRBJ2-7	SVEREGSYEQY
TRBV2	TRBJ2-3	ASTALKGGGTDTQY
TRBV2	TRBJ2-3	ASREGYTQY
TRBV6-6	TRBJ2-7	ASSYRTRDYSYEQY
TRBV29-1	TRBJ1-2	SVEWRTEVYGYT
TRBV5-6	TRBJ2-7	ASSLGPHYEQY
TRBV29-1	TRBJ1-1	SHQGLSTEAF
TRBV10-3	TRBJ2-7	AISEGTATYEQY
TRBV19	TRBJ2-5	ASRGLTGTQETQY